The 6 T cell receptor beta chains below were found in one sample sequenced in a study of graft-versus-host responses after intestinal transplantation. Profiling relied on immunoSEQ multiplex PCR, and the TCRdb table lists in-frame clones only, not all of them. The sample includes around 55,000 clones, 80% to 90% of them seen just once. Their target antigens are unknown. The sample in question was unstimulated CD4+ T cells sorted from spleen or lymph node cells, obtained before transplant. These receptors were collected from a human donor who was the organ donor for an intestinal transplant.

The V gene is TRBV2, the J gene TRBJ2-7, with 7 bases lining up with TRBD2. V trimming: 7 bases; J trimming: 0 bases; junction bases outside the gene matches: 15. Germline CDR1 SNHLY, CDR2 FYNNEI. The CDR3 loop spans 17 amino acids. In nucleotides, the CDR3 is TGTGCCAGCACCGGGCGGAGGGGAGCGGGGCGCTCCTACGAGCAGTACTTC. Its translation: CASTGRRGAGRSYEQYF.

The chain couples TRBV5-1 to TRBJ2-7; 12 nucleotides align to TRBD2. CDR1 is SGHRS and CDR2 is YFSETQ in the germline V gene. V lost 3 bases and J lost 1; bases outside the gene matches: 5. The CDR3 runs to 16 residues. The CDR3 here is CASSSLTSGGSYEQYF. The CDR3 nucleotides are TGCGCCAGCAGCTCTCTGACTAGCGGGGGATCCTACGAGCAGTACTTC.

The chain is built from TRBV5-1 and TRBJ2-3, with D perhaps matching TRBD1 (6 bases). Germline V gene sequence: CDR1 SGHRS, CDR2 YFSETQ. The CDR3 totals 14 residues. The V end was cut by 5 bases, the J end by 2 bases, with 12 bases between. CDR3 region: CASRPRGVTDTQYF. Here the CDR3 DNA reads TGCGCCAGCAGACCCAGGGGAGTCACAGATACGCAGTATTTT.

The chain combines TRBV5-1 with TRBJ2-7; D is ambiguous. There are 15 residues in the CDR3. The germline CDR1 and CDR2 sequences are SGHRS and YFSETQ. The V end lost 0 bases, the J end lost 3 bases, and 13 bases lay between the germline ends. The CDR3 protein is CASSLDGPPNYEQYF. DNA of the CDR3: TGCGCCAGCAGCTTGGATGGGCCACCAAACTACGAGCAGTACTTC.

V and J are TRBV4-1 and TRBJ2-5; 10 positions match TRBD1. The end of the DNA aligns better with TRBJ2-7, so the J call may be wrong. Per the germline V gene, CDR1 is MGHRA and CDR2 is YSYEKL. This CDR3 is built from 20 residues. In nucleotides, the CDR3 is TGCGCCAGCAGCCAAGATTTATTGGGACAGGGGAGGATTGGATCCTACGAGCAGTACTTC. It yields the protein CASSQDLLGQGRIGSYEQYF.

The gene calls are TRBV27 and TRBJ2-1, with 8 bases matching TRBD2. V dropped 4 bases and J dropped 0; count of bases not matched to a gene: 5. The germline CDR1 and CDR2 sequences are MNHEY and SMNVEV (reference sequence). This CDR3 contains 16 residues. The DNA of the CDR3 is TGTGCCAGCAGTTCCTTAGCGGGGAGCTCCTACAATGAGCAGTTCTTC. Protein: CASSSLAGSSYNEQFF.